Sequencing of this T cell receptor (beta chain) was carried out in a study of OX40 agonist ivuxolimab in advanced cancers. About the study: The patients received agonistic anti-OX40 (CD134) antibody ivuxolimab.

Germline V gene lookup returns CDR1 SNHLY and CDR2 FYNNEI. Deletions cut 4 bases from V and 4 bases from J, with 17 bases between. The CDR3 covers 16 residues. Repertoires were generated with immunoSEQ multiplex PCR, while TCRdb's copy carries only in-frame clones and drops some. This sample yields over 80,000 clones, of which approximately 90% are seen a single time; around 0.35% belongs to the top ten. The source is an adult with an advanced solid tumor such as melanoma, head and neck, liver or kidney cancer. The chain links TRBV2 to TRBJ1-5, with D perhaps matching TRBD1 (6 bases). The specimen comprised CD4+ or CD8+ T cells sorted from blood, sampled in a trial of the OX40 agonist ivuxolimab. DNA of the CDR3: TGTGCCAGCAGTGGCTCGGGCGACAGGCCAAATCAGCCCCAGCATTTT. It specifies CASSGSGDRPNQPQHF.